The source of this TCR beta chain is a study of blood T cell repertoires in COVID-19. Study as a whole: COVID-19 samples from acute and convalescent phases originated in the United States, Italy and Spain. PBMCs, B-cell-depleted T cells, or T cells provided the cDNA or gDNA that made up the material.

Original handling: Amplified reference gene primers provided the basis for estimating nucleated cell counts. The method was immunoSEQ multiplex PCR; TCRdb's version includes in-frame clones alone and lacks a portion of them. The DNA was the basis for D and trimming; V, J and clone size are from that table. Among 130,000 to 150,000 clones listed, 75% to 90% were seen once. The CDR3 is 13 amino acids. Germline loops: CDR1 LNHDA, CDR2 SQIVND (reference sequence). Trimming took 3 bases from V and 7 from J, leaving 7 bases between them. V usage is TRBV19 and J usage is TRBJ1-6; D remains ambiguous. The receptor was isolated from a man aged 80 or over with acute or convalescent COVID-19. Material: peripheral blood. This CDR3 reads CASSILGNSPLHF. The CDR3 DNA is TGTGCCAGTAGTATTTTGGGCAATTCACCCCTCCACTTT.